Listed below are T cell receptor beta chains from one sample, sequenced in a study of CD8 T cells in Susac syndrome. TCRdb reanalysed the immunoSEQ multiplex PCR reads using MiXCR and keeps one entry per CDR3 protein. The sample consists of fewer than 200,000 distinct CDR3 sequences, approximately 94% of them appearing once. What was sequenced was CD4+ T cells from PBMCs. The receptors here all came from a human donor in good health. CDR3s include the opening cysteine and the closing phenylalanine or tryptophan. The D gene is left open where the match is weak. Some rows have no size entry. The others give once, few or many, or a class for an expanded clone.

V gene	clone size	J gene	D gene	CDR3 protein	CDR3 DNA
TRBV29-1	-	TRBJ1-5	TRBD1	CSVEKGRGNNQPQHF	TGCAGCGTTGAGAAGGGCAGGGGGAATAATCAGCCCCAGCATTTT
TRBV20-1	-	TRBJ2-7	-	CSARKTGALSYEQYF	TGCAGTGCTAGAAAGACAGGCGCCCTCTCCTACGAGCAGTACTTC
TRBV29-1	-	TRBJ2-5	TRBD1	CSVAGTGTQETQYF	TGCAGCGTTGCCGGGACAGGGACCCAAGAGACCCAGTACTTC
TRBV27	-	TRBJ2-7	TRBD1	CASRPTGEGYEQYF	TGTGCCAGCAGGCCCACAGGGGAAGGCTACGAGCAGTACTTC
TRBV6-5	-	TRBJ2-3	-	CASPTTDTQYF	TGTGCCAGCCCGACCACAGATACGCAGTATTTT
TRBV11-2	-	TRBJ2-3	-	CASSLGDPAPTQYF	TGTGCCAGCAGCTTAGGGGACCCCGCTCCGACGCAGTATTTT
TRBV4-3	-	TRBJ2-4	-	CASSHEGYAAKNIQYF	TGCGCCAGCAGCCATGAGGGGTACGCGGCCAAAAACATTCAGTACTTC
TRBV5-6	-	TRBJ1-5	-	CASSLGGAGQPQHF	TGTGCCAGCAGCTTAGGGGGGGCTGGGCAGCCCCAGCATTTT
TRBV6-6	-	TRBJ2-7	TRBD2	CASSRRLAGDYEQYF	TGTGCCAGCAGCCGGAGACTAGCGGGGGACTACGAGCAGTACTTC
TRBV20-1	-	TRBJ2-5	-	CSARGGWETQYF	TGCAGTGCTAGAGGGGGTTGGGAGACCCAGTACTTC
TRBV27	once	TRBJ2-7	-	CASRDQGYDYEQYF	TGTGCCAGCAGGGACCAGGGTTATGACTACGAGCAGTACTTC
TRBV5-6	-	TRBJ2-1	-	CASSLRGVWIHEQFF	TGTGCCAGCAGCTTAAGAGGGGTCTGGATCCATGAGCAGTTCTTC
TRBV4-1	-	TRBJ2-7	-	CASSQEGQPYEQYF	TGCGCCAGCAGCCAAGAGGGGCAGCCCTACGAGCAGTACTTC
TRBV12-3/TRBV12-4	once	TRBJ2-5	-	CASSPSGGGETQYF	TGTGCCAGCAGTCCCTCAGGAGGCGGAGAGACCCAGTACTTC
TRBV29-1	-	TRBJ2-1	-	CSVGFNEQFF	TGCAGCGTTGGGTTCAATGAGCAGTTCTTC
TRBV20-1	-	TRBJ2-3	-	CSASGVKKGSGTDTQYF	TGCAGTGCTAGCGGGGTTAAAAAAGGTTCTGGGACAGATACGCAGTATTTT